These T cell receptor beta chains were read from a single sample in a study of shared clonotypes between healthy human individuals. Only in-frame clones appear in the TCRdb table, and some are missing; sequencing was by immunoSEQ multiplex PCR. The data show about 1.1 million clones, about four fifths seen once. Sequencing used memory CD4+ T cells from PBMCs. The source is a man between 18 and 35 years old in good health. Some clones in this sample may be carry-over from other donors' samples. Each CDR3 is given with its conserved first and last residue. Fields, in order: CDR3 DNA, CDR3 protein, V gene, J gene, D gene, clone size. D genes are given only for firm matches. Clone sizes are given selectively: once, few, many, or a class where the clone is expanded.

CDR3 DNA: TGCAGCGTCGGGCGCACGCCGGAGGACGAGCAGTACTTC; CDR3 protein: CSVGRTPEDEQYF; V gene: TRBV29-1; J gene: TRBJ2-7; D gene: NA; clone size: NA
CDR3 DNA: TGTGCCAGCAGCCCAGGGCAGGGGGCATCAGACGAGCAGTACTTC; CDR3 protein: CASSPGQGASDEQYF; V gene: TRBV7-9; J gene: TRBJ2-7; D gene: TRBD1; clone size: NA
CDR3 DNA: TGTGCCAGCAGCTCCCTTCTGGGAGATACGCAGTATTTT; CDR3 protein: CASSSLLGDTQYF; V gene: TRBV11-2; J gene: TRBJ2-3; D gene: NA; clone size: once
CDR3 DNA: TGTGCCAGCAGCCCAGGAGGGGGCTGGACTGGGGCCAACGTCCTGACTTTC; CDR3 protein: CASSPGGGWTGANVLTF; V gene: TRBV7-8; J gene: TRBJ2-6; D gene: NA; clone size: NA
CDR3 DNA: TGTGCCAGCAGTTACAGGGACAGAGCCTACGAGCAGTACTTC; CDR3 protein: CASSYRDRAYEQYF; V gene: TRBV6-6; J gene: TRBJ2-7; D gene: TRBD1; clone size: NA
CDR3 DNA: TGCAGCGTTGCAGATACAGGGTATGGAAACACCATATATTTT; CDR3 protein: CSVADTGYGNTIYF; V gene: TRBV29-1; J gene: TRBJ1-3; D gene: NA; clone size: once
CDR3 DNA: TGTGCCAGCTCACCGCTGGCGGCAACCTACAATGAGCAGTTCTTC; CDR3 protein: CASSPLAATYNEQFF; V gene: TRBV18; J gene: TRBJ2-1; D gene: NA; clone size: NA
CDR3 DNA: TGTGCCAGCCTGAGCGGGAGCTCCTACGAGCAGTACTTC; CDR3 protein: CASLSGSSYEQYF; V gene: TRBV28; J gene: TRBJ2-7; D gene: TRBD2; clone size: NA
CDR3 DNA: TGTGCCAGCAGTTTATTTAGGGGTTCTGGGGCCAACGTCCTGACTTTC; CDR3 protein: CASSLFRGSGANVLTF; V gene: TRBV27; J gene: TRBJ2-6; D gene: NA; clone size: NA
CDR3 DNA: TGTGCCAGCACAAAGTTACTCCTCTACGAGCAGTACTTC; CDR3 protein: CASTKLLLYEQYF; V gene: TRBV28; J gene: TRBJ2-7; D gene: NA; clone size: NA
CDR3 DNA: TGTGCCAGTTCGGGGCTAGCGGGCGAGCAGTACTTC; CDR3 protein: CASSGLAGEQYF; V gene: TRBV19; J gene: TRBJ2-7; D gene: TRBD2; clone size: NA
CDR3 DNA: TGCGCCAGCAGCTTGGCCGTTGGACAGATGAACACCGGGGAGCTGTTTTTT; CDR3 protein: CASSLAVGQMNTGELFF; V gene: TRBV5-1; J gene: TRBJ2-2; D gene: NA; clone size: NA
CDR3 DNA: TGCGCCAGCAGCCAGGGGGGGCCGGGGGGTTGGGATGGCTACACCTTC; CDR3 protein: CASSQGGPGGWDGYTF; V gene: TRBV4-3; J gene: TRBJ1-2; D gene: NA; clone size: NA
CDR3 DNA: TGTGCCAGCAGCTTGGGGGGACCAAACACTGAAGCTTTCTTT; CDR3 protein: CASSLGGPNTEAFF; V gene: TRBV7-3; J gene: TRBJ1-1; D gene: NA; clone size: few
CDR3 DNA: TGTGCCAGTAGTATTGGGGGGGACCAGCCCCAGCATTTT; CDR3 protein: CASSIGGDQPQHF; V gene: TRBV19; J gene: TRBJ1-5; D gene: NA; clone size: NA
CDR3 DNA: TGCGCCAGCAGCCAAGCAACAGCCGGCTCTGGAAACACCATATATTTT; CDR3 protein: CASSQATAGSGNTIYF; V gene: TRBV4-3; J gene: TRBJ1-3; D gene: NA; clone size: few
CDR3 DNA: TGTGCCAGCAGCCGCCCAGCGGGAGGGCCCAACAATGAGCAGTTCTTC; CDR3 protein: CASSRPAGGPNNEQFF; V gene: TRBV4-2; J gene: TRBJ2-1; D gene: TRBD2; clone size: NA